This T cell receptor (beta chain) came from a study of technical replicates of blood from a few donors. The V end lost 0 bases, the J end lost 3 bases, and 14 bases lay between the germline ends. The CDR3 contains 16 residues. Germline loops: CDR1 SGHRS, CDR2 YFSETQ. The table came from immunoSEQ multiplex PCR; TCRdb's copy has only in-frame clones and leaves some out. The data show around 92,000 clones, almost 96% seen once. The V gene is TRBV5-1, the J gene TRBJ2-3; D possibly corresponds to TRBD2 (5 bases). This receptor was taken from a human donor in good health. Sequencing was carried out using T cells isolated from PBMCs. CDR3 coding DNA: TGCGCCAGCAGCTTGGGTGTACTAGTAAGTACAGATACGCAGTATTTT. Its translation is CASSLGVLVSTDTQYF. Variable domain in full (rest from reference TRBV5-1 and TRBJ2-3): KAGVTQTPRYLIKTRGQQVTLSCSPISGHRSVSWYQQTPGQGLQFLFEYFSETQRNKGNFPGRFSGRQFSNSRSEMNVSTLELGDSALYLCASSLGVLVSTDTQYFGPGTRLTVL.